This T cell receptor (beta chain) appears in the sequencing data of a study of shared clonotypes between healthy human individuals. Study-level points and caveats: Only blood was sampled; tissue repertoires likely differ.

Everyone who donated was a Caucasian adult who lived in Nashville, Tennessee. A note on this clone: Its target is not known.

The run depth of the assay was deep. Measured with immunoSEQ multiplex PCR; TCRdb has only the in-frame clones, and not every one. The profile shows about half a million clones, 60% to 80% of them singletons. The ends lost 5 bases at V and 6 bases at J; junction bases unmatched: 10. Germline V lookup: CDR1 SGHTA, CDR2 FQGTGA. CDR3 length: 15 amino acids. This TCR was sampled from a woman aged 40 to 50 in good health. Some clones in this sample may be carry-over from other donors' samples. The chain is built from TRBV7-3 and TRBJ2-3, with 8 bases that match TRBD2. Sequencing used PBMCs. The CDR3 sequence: CASSHKAGVVDTQYF. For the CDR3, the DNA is TGTGCCAGCAGCCATAAAGCGGGAGTGGTGGATACGCAGTATTTT.